The 21 T cell receptor beta chains reported below all come from one sample, sequenced in a study of CD8 T cells in Susac syndrome. With random hexamers, reverse transcription was performed on roughly 0.45 to 1 ug of RNA. TCRdb recomputed calls from the immunoSEQ multiplex PCR reads with MiXCR, one row per CDR3 protein. The sample yields some 150,000 distinct CDR3 sequences, around 96% seen once. Sequenced: CD4+ T cells from PBMCs. These receptors came from a human donor with Susac syndrome.

The V and J genes are TRBV7-2 and TRBJ2-1; 10 bases are shared with TRBD2. With V trimmed by 5 bases and J by 1 base, 11 bases remained unmatched. This CDR3 has 18 amino acids. Germline CDR1 SGHTA, CDR2 FQGNSA. CDR3 protein: CASSTRASGGWSYNEQFF. In nucleotides, the CDR3 is TGTGCCAGCAGCACACGCGCTAGCGGGGGTTGGTCCTACAATGAGCAGTTCTTC. The whole variable domain, filled in from reference TRBV7-2 and TRBJ2-1, reads GAGVSQSPSNKVTEKGKDVELRCDPISGHTALYWYRQSLGQGLEFLIYFQGNSAPDKSGLPSDRFSAERTGGSVSTLTIQRTQQEDSAVYLCASSTRASGGWSYNEQFFGPGTRLTVL.

The V gene is TRBV20-1, the J gene TRBJ2-3; 8 nucleotides line up with TRBD1. The CDR3 runs to 12 residues. CDR1 and CDR2 (germline): DFQATT, SNEGSKA (reference sequence). V lost 7 bases to trimming and J lost 4 bases; unmatched junction nucleotides: 4. The CDR3 region has the DNA TGCAGTGTTCCGACAGGGGCAGATACGCAGTATTTT. Translating it yields CSVPTGADTQYF.

The V gene is TRBV29-1, the J gene TRBJ2-2, with TRBD1 as a possible D gene (5 bases). The CDR3 has 13 amino acids. In germline, CDR1 is SQVTM, CDR2 ANQGSEA. Between the trimmed V and J ends, which lost 7 bases and 6 bases, there was a span of 15 bases. CDR3 residues: CSAQGREAGELFF. The CDR3 nucleotides read TGCAGCGCCCAGGGTCGAGAAGCCGGGGAGCTGTTTTTT.

In DNA, the CDR3 is TGCGCCAGCAGCTTCTCAGGGGACTATGGCTACACCTTC. The encoded protein is CASSFSGDYGYTF. The rearrangement joins TRBV5-1 to TRBJ1-2, with a possible D match to TRBD1 (6 bases). Between the trimmed V and J ends, which lost 2 bases and 3 bases, there was a span of 8 bases. Germline-derived CDR1 and CDR2 are SGHRS and YFSETQ. CDR3 size: 13 residues. Combining the CDR3 with reference TRBV5-1 and TRBJ1-2 gives the whole variable domain KAGVTQTPRYLIKTRGQQVTLSCSPISGHRSVSWYQQTPGQGLQFLFEYFSETQRNKGNFPGRFSGRQFSNSRSEMNVSTLELGDSALYLCASSFSGDYGYTFGSGTRLTVV.

The genes are TRBV3-1 and TRBJ1-6; maybe TRBD1 (6 bases). Germline V CDR1 and CDR2: LGHDT, YNNKEL (reference sequence). The V end was cut by 7 bases, the J end by 7 bases, with 11 bases between. This CDR3 contains 13 residues. The CDR3 loop is CASTPRGNSPLHF. In DNA, the CDR3 is TGTGCCAGCACGCCTAGGGGGAATTCACCCCTCCACTTT.

The chain carries TRBV5-6 and TRBJ2-5; 12 nucleotides match TRBD2. V dropped 5 bases and J dropped 0; count of bases not matched to a gene: 2. Per the germline V gene, CDR1 is SGHDT and CDR2 is YYEEEE. The length of the CDR3 is 15 residues. CDR3 sequence reads: CASSRLAGDQETQYF. In DNA form, the CDR3 reads TGTGCCAGCAGTCGACTAGCGGGGGACCAAGAGACCCAGTACTTC. The full variable domain, rest sourced from reference TRBV5-6 and TRBJ2-5, is DAGVTQSPTHLIKTRGQQVTLRCSPKSGHDTVSWYQQALGQGPQFIFQYYEEEERQRGNFPDRFSGHQFPNYSSELNVNALLLGDSALYLCASSRLAGDQETQYFGPGTRLLVL.

This clonotype has just one count. The chain couples TRBV20-1 to TRBJ2-3; D unresolved. The germline V gene has CDR1 DFQATT and CDR2 SNEGSKA (reference sequence). V lost 8 bases, J lost 2 bases, and 14 bases lay in between. This CDR3 region has 13 residues. Here the CDR3 reads CSTLGNYTDTQYF. The CDR3 nucleotides read TGCAGTACGCTAGGGAATTACACAGATACGCAGTATTTT.

In this sample, this clonotype turned up once. This chain connects TRBV20-1 to TRBJ2-7, with D possibly being TRBD1 or TRBD2 (5 bases each). The CDR3 sequence is 12 residues long. Germline loops: CDR1 DFQATT, CDR2 SNEGSKA (reference sequence). V lost 6 bases and J 6 bases, leaving 15 bases between the germline ends. CDR3 residues: CSAPGAGGEQYF. CDR3 nucleotide sequence: TGCAGTGCCCCCGGGGCGGGTGGCGAGCAGTACTTC.

V is TRBV7-2 and J is TRBJ2-5; D ambiguous. The germline CDR1 and CDR2 sequences are SGHTA and FQGNSA. The V and J ends lost 2 bases and 5 bases respectively, with 9 bases between them. The CDR3 totals 13 residues. CDR3 protein: CASSLRVGETQYF. The CDR3 DNA sequence: TGTGCCAGCAGCTTAAGGGTCGGGGAGACCCAGTACTTC.

The rearrangement joins TRBV23-1 to TRBJ1-5; possibly TRBD1 for D (6 bases). TRBV23-1 is treated as an ORF (open reading frame) with a function not yet certain. The CDR3 extends over 14 amino acids. Trimming left V 3 bases short and J 7 bases short, with 13 bases between. This CDR3 reads CASSHHRVGQPQHF. The CDR3 DNA sequence: TGCGCCAGCAGTCACCACAGGGTAGGCCAGCCCCAGCATTTT.

This clonotype was detected only once. This chain links TRBV20-1 with TRBJ2-7; possibly TRBD2 for D (6 bases). Trimming removed 3 bases from V and 3 bases from J, with 15 bases in between. Germline CDR1 and CDR2: DFQATT and SNEGSKA (reference sequence). CDR3 length: 14 residues. CDR3 amino acids: CSASDGTGGYEQYF. The CDR3 coding sequence is TGCAGTGCTAGCGACGGGACTGGGGGCTACGAGCAGTACTTC.

The chain couples TRBV29-1 to TRBJ1-2; D may be TRBD1 (5 bases). The CDR3 length is 11 residues. Germline V gives CDR1 SQVTM, CDR2 ANQGSEA. Trimming stripped 6 bases from V and 8 bases from J, with 13 bases between. CDR3 in amino acids: CSVVQASGYTF. CDR3 bases: TGCAGCGTGGTACAGGCATCGGGCTACACCTTC.

CDR3 in DNA: TGCAGCGTCCGACCGGGAACCATTACCAGCTACACCTTC. Translating it yields CSVRPGTITSYTF. The rearrangement uses TRBV29-1 and TRBJ1-2, with D hard to call. This CDR3 has 13 residues. From germline, CDR1 is SQVTM and CDR2 ANQGSEA. The V and J ends lost 6 bases and 9 bases respectively, with 20 bases between them.

This rearrangement joins TRBV7-9 to TRBJ2-1, with a weak D call TRBD2 (5 bases). V was pared by 2 bases and J by 6 bases, with 8 bases between. This CDR3 has 13 amino acids. The germline CDR1 and CDR2 sequences are SEHNR and FQNEAQ (reference sequence). The CDR3 DNA is TGTGCCAGCAGCTTAAGTGGGAGCAATGAGCAGTTCTTC. Encoded protein: CASSLSGSNEQFF.

The chain carries TRBV9 and TRBJ1-3; no reliable D call. V was shortened by 0 bases and J by 0 bases, with 7 bases between the two germline ends. Per the germline V gene, CDR1 is SGDLS and CDR2 is YYNGEE. The CDR3 is 15 residues long. The CDR3 sequence is CASSVASPSGNTIYF. The DNA of the CDR3 is TGTGCCAGCAGCGTAGCGTCGCCCTCTGGAAACACCATATATTTT.

This rearrangement joins TRBV14 to TRBJ1-6; D remains unclear. The CDR3 has 15 residues. V was clipped by 0 bases and J by 10 bases, with 13 bases between them. Germline V gives CDR1 SGHDN, CDR2 FVKESK. CDR3: CASSQDSWRHSPLHF. The CDR3 DNA is TGTGCCAGCAGCCAAGATTCGTGGCGCCACTCACCCCTCCACTTT.

The chain has TRBV20-1 and TRBJ1-1; D gene uncertain. CDR1 is DFQATT, CDR2 SNEGSKA, per germline (reference sequence). The V gene lost 3 bases and the J gene lost 0 bases, with 17 bases spanning the gap. The CDR3 spans 16 residues. The chain's CDR3 is CSASRPIQGVNTEAFF. DNA for the CDR3: TGCAGTGCTAGTAGACCTATACAAGGAGTGAACACTGAAGCTTTCTTT.

V usage is TRBV19 and J usage is TRBJ1-5; TRBD1 might be the D (6 bases). V lost 0 bases and J 4 bases, leaving 10 bases between the germline ends. Per the germline V gene, CDR1 is LNHDA and CDR2 is SQIVND (reference sequence). The CDR3 is 15 residues long. The CDR3 DNA reads as TGTGCCAGTAGTATAGACGGGACACCAAATCAGCCCCAGCATTTT. Translating it yields CASSIDGTPNQPQHF.

The chain links TRBV14 to TRBJ2-1; D is perhaps TRBD1 (6 bases). Germline CDR1 reads SGHDN; CDR2 reads FVKESK. Trimming removed 4 bases at V and 5 bases at J, with 27 bases between. The CDR3 runs to 19 residues. CDR3 sequence (DNA): TGTGCCAGCAGCCCCATAATCGGCCCCCAGGGGATGAGTAACAATGAGCAGTTCTTC. It yields the protein CASSPIIGPQGMSNNEQFF.

V and J are TRBV10-3 and TRBJ2-2; D uncertain. Germline CDR1 ENHRY, CDR2 SYGVKD. Trimming stripped 6 bases from V and 4 bases from J, with 6 bases between. The CDR3 consists of 12 residues. The CDR3 sequence: CAIRAFTGELFF. As DNA, the CDR3 is TGTGCCATCAGGGCGTTCACCGGGGAGCTGTTTTTT.

This clonotype was detected only once. The V gene is TRBV3-1, the J gene TRBJ1-5; unclear D gene. Germline assignment: CDR1 LGHDT and CDR2 YNNKEL (reference sequence). Trimming left V 4 bases short and J 7 bases short, with 11 bases between. CDR3 length equals 13 residues. CDR3 protein: CASSLQAGQPQHF. In DNA form, the CDR3 reads TGTGCCAGCAGCCTACAAGCGGGACAGCCCCAGCATTTT.